This TCR beta chain was recorded in a study of cytomegalovirus exposure and HLA in healthy donors. The study ran its PCR with 60 Vbeta and 13 Jbeta primers. TCRdb's copy holds only in-frame clones and misses some; the assay was immunoSEQ multiplex PCR. This table has about 55,000 clones, roughly 80% appearing once. Of note for this clone: What it recognizes is unknown.

Study findings and constraints: There were three CMV-associated chains whose specificity for CMV antigens was confirmed in vitro.

The receptor was derived from a man aged 25-45 years in good health and CMV-seronegative. Material: PBMCs.

This chain's CDR3 is CAWGTVPYEQYF. CDR3 coding DNA: TGTGCCTGGGGGACAGTCCCCTACGAGCAGTACTTC. The rearrangement uses TRBV30 and TRBJ2-5; 7 bases are a match to TRBD1. The closer fit of TRBJ2-7 to the DNA end suggests the J call may be wrong. The V gene's germline CDR1 is GTSNPN and CDR2 SVGIG (reference sequence). The CDR3 is 12 residues long.